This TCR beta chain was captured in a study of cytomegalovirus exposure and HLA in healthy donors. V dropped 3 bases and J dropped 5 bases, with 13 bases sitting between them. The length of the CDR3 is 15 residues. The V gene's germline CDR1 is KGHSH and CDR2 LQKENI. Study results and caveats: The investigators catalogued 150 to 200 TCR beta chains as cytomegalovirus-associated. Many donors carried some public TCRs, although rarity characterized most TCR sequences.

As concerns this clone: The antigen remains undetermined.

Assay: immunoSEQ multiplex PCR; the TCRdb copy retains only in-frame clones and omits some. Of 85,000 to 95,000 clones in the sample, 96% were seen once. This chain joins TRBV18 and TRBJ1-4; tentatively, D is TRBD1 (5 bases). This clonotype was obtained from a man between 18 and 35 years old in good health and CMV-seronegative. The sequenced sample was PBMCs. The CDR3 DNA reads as TGTGCCAGCTCACCGACAGTGCCCGCGAATGAAAAACTGTTTTTT. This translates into CASSPTVPANEKLFF.